This TCR beta chain was captured in a study of shared clonotypes between healthy human individuals (dated by TCRdb to 2020 to 2021). Background for the entire study: The cohort comprised two women and a few men aged 18 to 49 years. For each donor, CD4 naive and CD4 memory were each run on three plates, CD8 naive on two plates, and CD8 memory on one plate. Per donor, leukapheresis produced somewhere between about 0.94 and 9.5 billion PBMCs. Different laboratories and diverse techniques were used to prepare libraries and sequence TCR repertoires, to increase sequencing depth and limit assay-specific biases. To estimate repertoire size and how much clonotype sharing occurs between individuals, the study deeply sequenced the blood TCR repertoires of about five healthy adults.

CD8 naive samples consisted of CD45RO-negative cells that were positively selected for CCR7, yielding a CD45RA+CCR7+ population without TemRA cells. The donors were healthy, HIV-negative adults with no recently reported acute infections or vaccinations. Every donor was a Caucasian adult living in Nashville, Tennessee, USA. After blood collection by leukapheresis, PBMCs were isolated using Ficoll-Histopaque density gradient centrifugation and then cryopreserved in the vapor phase of liquid nitrogen. Purity and quantity of every magnetically sorted T cell population were checked by analytical flow cytometry. From each sorted fraction, genomic DNA was isolated and quantified by UV absorbance on a Nanodrop 2000c. A distance of 7 bases separates the germline ends of V and J, which lose 1 base and 6 bases respectively. CDR1 SGHAT and CDR2 FQNNGV were looked up in the germline V gene. The CDR3 has 12 amino acids, counting the end cysteine and phenylalanine. Solely the CDR3 DNA is kept, with 36 bases framed from the first base.

Broader findings and caveats from the paper: When several donors were compared, the shared fraction of clonotypes was around 5% for naive CD4, roughly 3.3% for naive CD8, more than 2% for memory CD4, and 0.4% for memory CD8. Only blood was sampled, and tissue TCR repertoires likely differ from those in blood. Incomplete sequencing was indicated by rarefaction of sorted-subset datasets, despite the large sequencing depth. Compared with non-shared clonotypes, the clonotypes found in all four sorted-subset donors had higher generation probabilities. Pairwise subsampling led to the expectation that sequencing depth would affect the degree of clonotype sharing among donors. Because the study included a small number of donors, the genetic and exposure-history diversity represented was limited. Larger estimated clonotype richness was generally found for naive subsets than for memory subsets.

This clone was recorded a few times. This receptor's antigen is unknown. Qualities for individual bases were not recorded, and no much larger clone is one base off. Using the deep immunoSEQ assay, multiplex PCR amplified TCR CDR3 regions from genomic DNA. Genomic DNA extracted from each cell subset was distributed evenly over all wells of several immunoSEQ 96-well plates, and each plate served as one replicate. For sorted subsets, about 200 ng genomic DNA, equal to 25,000 to 35,000 T cell genomes, was loaded into each replicate PCR. The purified libraries were quantified using a Qubit 3.0 fluorometer, sized with a Bioanalyzer 2100, and then quantified again using the KAPA Library Quantification kit. Every immunoSEQ 96-well plate was sequenced on a separate single-read 150-cycle Illumina NextSeq 550 flow cell. As for the authors' bioinformatics: Because the immunoSEQ output held only junctional sequences and lacked quality scores, the filtering could not match the filtering applied to full-length reads. To assign V/J genes and CDR3, sequences were annotated against IMGT germline references using PyIR, a Python wrapper for IgBLAST v1.9. Reads were removed for weak V/J assignments (E-value above 1e-6), missing CDR3, stop codons, out-of-frame junctions, or ambiguous translated residues. V3J clonotypes were defined as sequences sharing the same inferred V gene, J gene, and CDR3 amino acid sequence. To compute the percentage overlap between repertoires, the number of shared unique clonotypes was divided by the size of the smaller repertoire. Repertoire richness was assessed with RTK rarefaction, the Chao1 estimator, and Recon v2.1 estimates of unobserved clonotypes. OLGA was used to compute generation probabilities for all TCRbeta clonotypes that the gDNA method yielded from a few donors. As stored in TCRdb, this immuneACCESS dataset retains in-frame rearrangements with V and J assigned. A fraction of the clones does not appear; measured against another copy, unresolved V genes explain less than half of the discrepancy, and the remainder lacks a known reason. The V and J calls and clone size are taken from that table; D and trimming were inferred from the DNA. The sample table holds more than 600,000 clones, of which about 92% were seen once. The ten biggest clones cover 24% of the sample.

The chain was built from TRBV11-2 and TRBJ2-7, and TRBD1 may be the D gene, going by 5 matching bases. The TCR comes from a man between 25 and 39 years old in good health. The sequencing input was naive CD8+ T cells sorted from blood. The cell subset or site label on this specimen signifies: CD45RA+CCR7+. The DNA sequence is TGTGCCAGCAGCTTAGTAGGGGCCGAGCAGTACTTC. It translates to CASSLVGAEQYF.